This TCR beta chain was sequenced for a study of cytomegalovirus exposure and HLA in healthy donors. The PCR ran on 60 Vbeta and 13 Jbeta primers. Libraries were prepared by immunoSEQ multiplex PCR; TCRdb keeps only in-frame clonotypes and omits some of them. This table holds around 160,000 clones, 70% to 80% found once. The CDR3 has 15 amino acids. The germline V gene has CDR1 SGHTA and CDR2 FQGNSA. Between the trimmed V and J ends, which lost 6 bases and 1 base, there was a span of 15 bases. The material sequenced was PBMCs. This rearrangement joins TRBV7-2 to TRBJ1-2, with D maybe TRBD1 (6 bases). The sequence was obtained from a man aged 18 to 29 in good health and CMV-seropositive. The CDR3 reads CASSLGQPLNYGYTF. The CDR3 coding sequence is TGTGCCAGCAGTCTCGGACAGCCACTTAACTATGGCTACACCTTC.